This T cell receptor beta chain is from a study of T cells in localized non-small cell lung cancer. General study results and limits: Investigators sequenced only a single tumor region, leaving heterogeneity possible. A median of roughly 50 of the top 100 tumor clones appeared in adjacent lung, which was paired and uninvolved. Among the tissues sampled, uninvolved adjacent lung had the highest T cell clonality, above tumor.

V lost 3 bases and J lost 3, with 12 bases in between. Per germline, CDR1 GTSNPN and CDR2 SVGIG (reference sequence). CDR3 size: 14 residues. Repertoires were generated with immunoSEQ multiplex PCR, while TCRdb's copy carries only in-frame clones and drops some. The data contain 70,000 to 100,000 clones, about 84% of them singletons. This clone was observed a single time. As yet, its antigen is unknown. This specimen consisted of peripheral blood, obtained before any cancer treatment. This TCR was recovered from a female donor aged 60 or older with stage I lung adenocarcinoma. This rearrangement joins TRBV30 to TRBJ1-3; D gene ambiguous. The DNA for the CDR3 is TGTGCCTGGAGAAACCCGGGTCGTGGAAACACCATATATTTT. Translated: CAWRNPGRGNTIYF.